These 24 T cell receptor beta chains originate from one sample sequenced in a study of blood T cell repertoires in COVID-19. TCRdb's table, derived via immunoSEQ multiplex PCR, lists solely in-frame clones and lacks some. The repertoire holds about 300,000 clones, with nearly 90% as singletons. Sequencing used PBMCs or T cells enriched from blood (not recorded which). The receptors originated from a woman younger than 45 who had recovered from COVID-19.

The chain couples TRBV9 to TRBJ1-2; a possible D gene is TRBD1 (5 bases). Trimming shortened V by 5 bases and J by 5 bases, and 16 bases separated the two germline ends. Germline loops: CDR1 SGDLS, CDR2 YYNGEE. The CDR3 extends over 14 amino acids. The chain's CDR3 is CASSEDGAGYGYTF. Written as DNA, the CDR3 is TGTGCCAGCAGTGAGGACGGTGCAGGGTATGGCTACACCTTC. Full variable domain (rest looked up from reference TRBV9 and TRBJ1-2): DSGVTQTPKHLITATGQRVTLRCSPRSGDLSVYWYQQSLDQGLQFLIQYYNGEERAKGNILERFSAQQFPDLHSELNLSSLELGDSALYFCASSEDGAGYGYTFGSGTRLTVV.

The chain joins TRBV9 to TRBJ2-1, with a possible D match to TRBD2 (6 bases). V was pared by 4 bases and J by 1 base, with 18 bases between. Germline lookup yields CDR1 SGDLS and CDR2 YYNGEE. There are 17 residues in the CDR3. The DNA for the CDR3 is TGTGCCAGCAGCCCCCGTGCGGGGCGAGGTTCCTACAATGAGCAGTTCTTC. It is translated as CASSPRAGRGSYNEQFF.

The rearrangement links TRBV19 to TRBJ2-3, with TRBD2 matching over 8 bases. V lost 9 bases to trimming and J lost 2 bases; unmatched junction nucleotides: 4. The V gene's germline CDR1 is LNHDA and CDR2 SQIVND (reference sequence). The CDR3 length is 13 residues. In DNA, the CDR3 is TGTGCCAGCCGGGAGGGATACACAGATACGCAGTATTTT. It specifies CASREGYTDTQYF.

The rearrangement uses TRBV19 and TRBJ1-1, with D maybe TRBD1 (5 bases). Trimming removed 1 base at V and 3 bases at J, with 9 bases between. Germline loops: CDR1 LNHDA, CDR2 SQIVND (reference sequence). The CDR3 is 14 residues long. CDR3 sequence (DNA): TGTGCCAGTAGTATAGGGTCAGGGTACACTGAAGCTTTCTTT. This sequence encodes CASSIGSGYTEAFF. Full variable domain (outside the CDR3, taken from reference TRBV19 and TRBJ1-1): DGGITQSPKYLFRKEGQNVTLSCEQNLNHDAMYWYRQDPGQGLRLIYYSQIVNDFQKGDIAEGYSVSREKKESFPLTVTSAQKNPTAFYLCASSIGSGYTEAFFGQGTRLTVV.

This chain links TRBV5-5 with TRBJ1-1, with D tentatively TRBD1 (6 bases). The CDR3 is 14 residues long. Trimming removed 4 bases from V and 5 bases from J, with 15 bases in between. Germline V CDR1 and CDR2: SGHKS, YYEKEE (reference sequence). CDR3 protein: CASSLPGAGTEAFF. In DNA, the CDR3 is TGTGCCAGCAGCCTGCCAGGGGCTGGGACTGAAGCTTTCTTT.

This chain joins TRBV9 and TRBJ1-1, with no clear D. The CDR3 is 14 amino acids. CDR1 SGDLS and CDR2 YYNGEE come from the germline V gene. The V gene lost 0 bases and the J gene lost 11 bases, with 17 bases spanning the gap. The CDR3 coding sequence is TGTGCCAGCAGCGTAGTTGGCACTGATAGCCCCGCTTTCTTT. It specifies CASSVVGTDSPAFF.

This clone was counted a single time. The rearrangement uses TRBV7-9 and TRBJ1-1, with D hard to call. V was pared by 6 bases and J by 1 base, with 6 bases between. Germline loops: CDR1 SEHNR, CDR2 FQNEAQ (reference sequence). This CDR3 has 12 amino acids. CDR3 sequence: CASRASNTEAFF. The CDR3 region has the DNA TGTGCCAGCAGGGCATCGAACACTGAAGCTTTCTTT.

As for this clone: Different DNA sequences within this sample yield the same CDR3. This chain connects TRBV5-1 to TRBJ2-3, with 9 bases matching TRBD2. The CDR3 covers 16 residues. The trim removed 5 bases at V and 6 bases at J, leaving 13 bases unmatched. Germline V lookup: CDR1 SGHRS, CDR2 YFSETQ. The chain's CDR3 is CASSPTPSGVGDTQYF. The CDR3 DNA sequence: TGCGCCAGCAGTCCTACTCCTAGCGGGGTGGGTGATACGCAGTATTTT.

The chain combines TRBV19 with TRBJ2-2, with 11 bases lining up with TRBD2. Per the germline V gene, CDR1 is LNHDA and CDR2 is SQIVND (reference sequence). This CDR3 is 16 amino acids long. Losses at the gene ends were 0 bases for V and 6 bases for J; bases not matched to a gene: 3. CDR3 residues: CASSIDLLAGAGELFF. The CDR3 bases are TGTGCCAGTAGTATAGACCTACTAGCGGGGGCCGGGGAGCTGTTTTTT.

The rearrangement links TRBV6-2 or TRBV6-3 to TRBJ2-7, with 7 bases lining up with TRBD1. Germline CDR1 is MNHEY and CDR2 is SVGEGT. This CDR3 has 16 amino acids. V lost 5 bases, J lost 3 bases, and 13 bases stayed unmatched. This CDR3 reads CASSRAGDRNRYEQYF. CDR3 DNA: TGTGCCAGCAGTCGGGCCGGGGACAGAAATCGCTACGAGCAGTACTTC.

This clone was seen ten or more times. J is TRBJ1-1 and V is TRBV7-9; TRBD1 is a possible D gene (5 bases). V was clipped by 1 base and J by 0 bases, with 18 bases between them. Germline V gene data show CDR1 as SEHNR and CDR2 as FQNEAQ (reference sequence). The CDR3 is made up of 18 amino acids. CDR3 sequence reads: CASSLEGAGGTVNTEAFF. CDR3 coding DNA: TGTGCCAGCAGCTTAGAAGGGGCGGGCGGGACGGTGAACACTGAAGCTTTCTTT.

The chain carries TRBV7-2 and TRBJ1-2; 11 bases map to TRBD1. Germline CDR1 is SGHTA and CDR2 is FQGNSA. The CDR3 covers 14 residues. V lost 3 bases and J lost 8; bases outside the gene matches: 5. The DNA of the CDR3 is TGTGCCAGCAGCTTGGGGACAGGGGGACGAGGCTACACCTTC. Its translation is CASSLGTGGRGYTF. Full variable domain (missing parts from reference TRBV7-2 and TRBJ1-2): GAGVSQSPSNKVTEKGKDVELRCDPISGHTALYWYRQSLGQGLEFLIYFQGNSAPDKSGLPSDRFSAERTGGSVSTLTIQRTQQEDSAVYLCASSLGTGGRGYTFGSGTRLTVV.

Written as DNA, the CDR3 is TGTGCCAGCAGCCGAAGTCCACAGGGGGGCACTGAAGCTTTCTTT. Protein product: CASSRSPQGGTEAFF. The chain employs TRBV7-3 and TRBJ1-1; TRBD1 matches at 8 bases. Unmatched junction bases numbered 9, after V lost 5 bases and J lost 4 bases. This CDR3 comprises 15 residues. Germline CDR1 and CDR2: SGHTA and FQGTGA.

This chain connects TRBV5-1 to TRBJ1-2, with 7 bases fitting TRBD1. The ends lost 2 bases at V and 3 bases at J; junction bases unmatched: 7. There are 15 residues in the CDR3. The germline CDR1 and CDR2 sequences are SGHRS and YFSETQ. CDR3 sequence reads: CASSFVTGTDYGYTF. CDR3 nucleotides: TGCGCCAGCAGCTTCGTAACGGGGACAGACTATGGCTACACCTTC.

This sequence joins TRBV21-1 and TRBJ1-3; TRBD1 is the table's D call, not checked against the DNA. TRBV21-1 is flagged as a pseudogene. The CDR3 is made up of 15 amino acids. In DNA, the CDR3 is TGTGCCAGCAGCAAAGTAGGCCAGGTTGGAAACACCATATATTTT. Amino acid sequence: CASSKVGQVGNTIYF.

V and J are TRBV7-9 and TRBJ1-1; 7 positions agree with TRBD1. Germline V gives CDR1 SEHNR, CDR2 FQNEAQ (reference sequence). The CDR3 extends over 15 amino acids. V lost 0 bases to trimming and J lost 6 bases; unmatched junction nucleotides: 7. The CDR3 coding sequence is TGTGCCAGCAGCTTAGCACCAGGGGGGAAGGCTGAAGCTTTCTTT. Protein sequence: CASSLAPGGKAEAFF.

The chain carries TRBV18 and TRBJ1-2, with TRBD1 matching over 8 bases. Germline values: CDR1 KGHSH, CDR2 LQKENI. V shed 0 bases and J 2 bases; nucleotides not matched to a gene: 5. The length of the CDR3 is 16 residues. The DNA of the CDR3 is TGTGCCAGCTCACCACCGGTGGGACAGGCGAACTATGGCTACACCTTC. Translation: CASSPPVGQANYGYTF.

The chain couples TRBV11-1 to TRBJ2-1; a weak D match, TRBD1 (6 bases). The CDR3 has 14 residues. CDR1 and CDR2 from the germline V gene are SGHAT and FQDESV (reference sequence). With 6 bases removed from V and 3 bases from J, the gap between germline ends came to 12 bases. The CDR3 nucleotides read TGTGCCAGCAGTCAGGACAGAAACTACAATGAGCAGTTCTTC. Translating gives CASSQDRNYNEQFF.

V and J are TRBV3-1 (or the pseudogene TRBV3-2) and TRBJ2-5; 7 positions agree with TRBD1. The trim removed 4 bases at V and 9 bases at J, leaving 8 bases unmatched. CDR1 and CDR2 from the germline V gene are LGHDT and YNNKEL (reference sequence). The CDR3 is 13 amino acids. CDR3 amino acids: CASSLRQGWAQYF. CDR3 coding DNA: TGTGCCAGCAGCCTAAGACAGGGTTGGGCCCAGTACTTC.

The DNA for the CDR3 is TGCAGCGTTGGGCCCTTCCGCGGCAATGAGCAGTTCTTC. Its protein is CSVGPFRGNEQFF. This rearrangement joins TRBV29-1 to TRBJ2-1; D ambiguous. The germline CDR1 and CDR2 sequences are SQVTM and ANQGSEA. V shed 4 bases and J shed 6 bases, with 13 bases lying between them. The CDR3 has 13 amino acids.

The chain employs TRBV12-3 or TRBV12-4 and TRBJ1-1, with TRBD1 identical over 8 bases. Trimming removed 8 bases from V and 6 bases from J; junction bases left unmatched: 8. The CDR3 covers 13 residues. The CDR3 here is CASGSDRVSEAFF. The DNA for the CDR3 is TGTGCCAGCGGGTCGGACAGGGTGTCTGAAGCTTTCTTT.

This chain uses TRBV2 with TRBJ1-1; the match to TRBD1 covers 7 bases. Germline trimming cut 5 bases from V and 11 bases from J; bases unmatched to any gene: 5. CDR1 and CDR2 from the germline V gene are SNHLY and FYNNEI. CDR3 length: 11 amino acids. The CDR3 nucleotides are TGTGCCAGCAGTTTGACAGGGAAGGCTTTCTTT. It encodes CASSLTGKAFF.

This rearrangement joins TRBV30 to TRBJ2-7; TRBD1 agrees at 11 bases. This CDR3 spans 16 amino acids. With V trimmed by 3 bases and J by 5 bases, 12 bases remained unmatched. CDR1 is GTSNPN, CDR2 SVGIG, per germline (reference sequence). The DNA for the CDR3 is TGTGCCTGGAGATCGAGCGGACAGGGGGCGCGCCACGAGCAGTACTTC. Its protein is CAWRSSGQGARHEQYF. The full variable domain, with the rest looked up from reference TRBV30 and TRBJ2-7, is SQTIHQWPATLVQPVGSPLSLECTVEGTSNPNLYWYRQAAGRGLQLLFYSVGIGQISSEVPQNLSASRPQDRQFILSSKKLLLSDSGFYLCAWRSSGQGARHEQYFGPGTRLTVT.

This rearrangement joins TRBV28 to TRBJ2-7; 11 bases match TRBD1. This CDR3 is built from 14 residues. Germline CDR1 and CDR2: MDHEN and SYDVKM. Trimming took 7 bases from V and 4 from J; bases not matched to a gene: 6. CDR3 in amino acids: CASTHGTGGYEQYF. The CDR3 DNA follows: TGTGCCAGCACCCATGGGACAGGGGGATACGAGCAGTACTTC.